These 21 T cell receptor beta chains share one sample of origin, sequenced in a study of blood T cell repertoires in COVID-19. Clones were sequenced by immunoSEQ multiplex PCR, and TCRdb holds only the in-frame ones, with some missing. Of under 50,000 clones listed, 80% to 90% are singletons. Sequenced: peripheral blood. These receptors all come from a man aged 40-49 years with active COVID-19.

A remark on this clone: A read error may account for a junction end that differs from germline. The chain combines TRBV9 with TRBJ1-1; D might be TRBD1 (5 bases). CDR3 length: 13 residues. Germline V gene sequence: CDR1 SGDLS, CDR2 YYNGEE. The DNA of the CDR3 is TGTGCCAGCAGCGTGGATCCCCTCAGGGAAAAAATCTTT. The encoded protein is CASSVDPLREKIF.

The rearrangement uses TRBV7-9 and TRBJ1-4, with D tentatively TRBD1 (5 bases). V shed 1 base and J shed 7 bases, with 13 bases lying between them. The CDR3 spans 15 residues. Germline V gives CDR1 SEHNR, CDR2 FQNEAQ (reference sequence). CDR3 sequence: CASSLGGVQGEKLFF. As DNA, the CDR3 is TGTGCCAGCAGCTTAGGGGGGGTCCAGGGTGAAAAACTGTTTTTT.

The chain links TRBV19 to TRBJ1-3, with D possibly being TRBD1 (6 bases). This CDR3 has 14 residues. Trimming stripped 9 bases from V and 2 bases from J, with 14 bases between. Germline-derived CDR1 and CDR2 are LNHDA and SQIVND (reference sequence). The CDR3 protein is CASTRGYAGNTIYF. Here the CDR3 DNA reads TGTGCCAGCACTAGGGGGTACGCTGGAAACACCATATATTTT.

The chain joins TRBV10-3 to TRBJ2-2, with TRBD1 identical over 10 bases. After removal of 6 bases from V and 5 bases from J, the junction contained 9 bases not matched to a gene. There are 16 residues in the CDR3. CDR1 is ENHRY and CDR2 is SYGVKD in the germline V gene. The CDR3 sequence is CAISLGTGDGTGELFF. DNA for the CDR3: TGTGCCATCAGCCTTGGGACAGGGGATGGTACCGGGGAGCTGTTTTTT.

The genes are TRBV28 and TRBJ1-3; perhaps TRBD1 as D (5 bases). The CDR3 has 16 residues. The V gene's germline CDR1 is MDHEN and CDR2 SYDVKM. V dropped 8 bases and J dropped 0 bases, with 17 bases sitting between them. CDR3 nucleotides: TGTGCCAGCCGCCGGGGCGGGACCCTCTCTGGAAACACCATATATTTT. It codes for CASRRGGTLSGNTIYF.

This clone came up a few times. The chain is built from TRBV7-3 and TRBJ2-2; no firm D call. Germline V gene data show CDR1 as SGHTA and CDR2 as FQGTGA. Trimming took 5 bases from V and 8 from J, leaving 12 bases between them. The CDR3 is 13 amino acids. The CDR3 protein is CASSQTPGGELFF. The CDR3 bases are TGTGCCAGCAGCCAAACCCCCGGTGGGGAGCTGTTTTTT.

The CDR3 is CASSPNRNRDRGPHTEAFF. CDR3 sequence (DNA): TGTGCCAGCTCACCTAACAGGAACCGGGACAGGGGTCCACACACTGAAGCTTTCTTT. The chain has TRBV18 and TRBJ1-1, with 10 bases that match TRBD1. After removal of 3 bases from V and 3 bases from J, the junction contained 16 bases not matched to a gene. Germline lookup yields CDR1 KGHSH and CDR2 LQKENI. The CDR3 loop spans 19 amino acids.

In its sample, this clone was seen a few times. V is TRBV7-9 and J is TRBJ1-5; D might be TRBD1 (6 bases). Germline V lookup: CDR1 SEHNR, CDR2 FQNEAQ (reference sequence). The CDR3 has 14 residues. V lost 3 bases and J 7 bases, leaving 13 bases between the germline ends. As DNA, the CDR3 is TGTGCCAGCAGCTTTACAGGGAGAGGCCAGCCCCAGCATTTT. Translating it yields CASSFTGRGQPQHF.

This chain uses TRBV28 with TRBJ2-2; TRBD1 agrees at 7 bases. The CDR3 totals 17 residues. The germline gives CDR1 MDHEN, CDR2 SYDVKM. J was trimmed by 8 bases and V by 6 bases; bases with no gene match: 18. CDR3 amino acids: CASRPTGSGLKLGELFF. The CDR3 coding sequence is TGTGCCAGCAGGCCGACAGGGTCCGGTTTGAAACTGGGGGAGCTGTTTTTT.

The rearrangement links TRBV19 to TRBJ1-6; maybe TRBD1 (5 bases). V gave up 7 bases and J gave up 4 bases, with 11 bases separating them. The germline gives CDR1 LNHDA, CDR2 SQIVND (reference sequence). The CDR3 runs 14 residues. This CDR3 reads CASKTGVYNSPLHF. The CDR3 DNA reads TGTGCCAGTAAGACGGGGGTTTATAATTCACCCCTCCACTTT.

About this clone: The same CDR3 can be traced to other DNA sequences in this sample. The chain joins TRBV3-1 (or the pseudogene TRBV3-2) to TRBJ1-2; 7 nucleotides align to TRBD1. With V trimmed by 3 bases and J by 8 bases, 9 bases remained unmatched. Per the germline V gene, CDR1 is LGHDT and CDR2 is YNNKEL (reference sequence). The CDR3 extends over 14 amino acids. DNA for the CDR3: TGTGCCAGCAGCCAGGACTACAGGGGCGGAGGCTACACCTTC. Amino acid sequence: CASSQDYRGGGYTF.

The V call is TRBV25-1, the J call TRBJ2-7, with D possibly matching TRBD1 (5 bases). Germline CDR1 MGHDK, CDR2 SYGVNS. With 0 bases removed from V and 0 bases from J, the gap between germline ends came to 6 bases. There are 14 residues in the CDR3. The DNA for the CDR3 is TGTGCCAGCAGTGAATATGACAGCTCCTACGAGCAGTACTTC. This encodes CASSEYDSSYEQYF.

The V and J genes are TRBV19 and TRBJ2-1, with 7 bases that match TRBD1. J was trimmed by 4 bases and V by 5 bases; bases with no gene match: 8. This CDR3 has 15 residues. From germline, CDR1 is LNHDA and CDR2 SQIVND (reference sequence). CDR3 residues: CASSSQGTVYNEQFF. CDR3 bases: TGTGCCAGTAGTTCCCAGGGGACAGTTTACAATGAGCAGTTCTTC.

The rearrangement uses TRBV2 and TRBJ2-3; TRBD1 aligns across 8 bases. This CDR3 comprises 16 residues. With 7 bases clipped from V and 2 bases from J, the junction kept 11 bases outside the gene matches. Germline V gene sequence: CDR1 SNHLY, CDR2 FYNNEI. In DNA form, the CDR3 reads TGTGCCAGCAAACCCGAACAGGGGGGCTACACAGATACGCAGTATTTT. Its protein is CASKPEQGGYTDTQYF.

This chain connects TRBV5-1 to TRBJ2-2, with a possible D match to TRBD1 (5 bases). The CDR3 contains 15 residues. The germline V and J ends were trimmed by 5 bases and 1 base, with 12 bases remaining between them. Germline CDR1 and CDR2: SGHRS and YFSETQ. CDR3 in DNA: TGCGCCAGCAGTGGGCCGCAGGGGAACACCGGGGAGCTGTTTTTT. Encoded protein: CASSGPQGNTGELFF.

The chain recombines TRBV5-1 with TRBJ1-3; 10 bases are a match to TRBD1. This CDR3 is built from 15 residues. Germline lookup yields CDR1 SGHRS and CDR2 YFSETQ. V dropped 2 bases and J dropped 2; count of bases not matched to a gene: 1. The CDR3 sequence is CASSLGQGAGNTIYF. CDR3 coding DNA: TGCGCCAGCAGCTTAGGACAGGGGGCTGGAAACACCATATATTTT.

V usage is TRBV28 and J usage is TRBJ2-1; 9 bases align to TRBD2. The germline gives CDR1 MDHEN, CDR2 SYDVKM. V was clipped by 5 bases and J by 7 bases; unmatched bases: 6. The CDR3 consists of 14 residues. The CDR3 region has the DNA TGTGCCAGCAGTACCGCGGGAGGGAGGAATGAGCAGTTCTTC. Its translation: CASSTAGGRNEQFF.

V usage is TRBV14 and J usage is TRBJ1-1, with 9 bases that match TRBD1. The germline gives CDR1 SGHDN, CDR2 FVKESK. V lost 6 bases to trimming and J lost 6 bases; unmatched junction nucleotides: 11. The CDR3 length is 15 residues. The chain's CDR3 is CASSLRDREYSEAFF. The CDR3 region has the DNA TGTGCCAGCAGTCTCCGGGACAGGGAATATTCTGAAGCTTTCTTT.

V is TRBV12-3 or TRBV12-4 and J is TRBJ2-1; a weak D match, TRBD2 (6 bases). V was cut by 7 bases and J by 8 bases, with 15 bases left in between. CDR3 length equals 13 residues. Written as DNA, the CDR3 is TGTGCCAGCACCAGGACTATAGCACATGAGCAGTTCTTC. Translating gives CASTRTIAHEQFF.

DNA of the CDR3: TGTGCCAGCAGCAGGGACATGGACGAGCAGTACTTC. The encoded protein is CASSRDMDEQYF. This chain links TRBV6-5 with TRBJ2-7; D possibly corresponds to TRBD1 (6 bases). This CDR3 has 12 residues. Per germline, CDR1 MNHEY and CDR2 SVGAGI. V lost 6 bases, J lost 5 bases, and 11 bases lay in between.

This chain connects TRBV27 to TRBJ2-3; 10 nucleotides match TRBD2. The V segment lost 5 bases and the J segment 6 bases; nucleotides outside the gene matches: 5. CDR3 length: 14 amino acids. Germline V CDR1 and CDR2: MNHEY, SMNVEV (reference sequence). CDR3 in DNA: TGTGCCAGCAGTAGCGGGAGGGTGGTGGATACGCAGTATTTT. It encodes CASSSGRVVDTQYF.